The next 9 T cell receptor beta chains were all read from a single sample in a study of blood T cells in healthy people across ages. For the second PCR, which ran for about 6 to 11 cycles, a sample-barcoded 5' primer and a J-beta primer mix were used. TCRdb used MiXCR to reprocess the 5' RACE reads, holding one entry per CDR3 protein. The repertoire has about 1.4 million distinct CDR3 sequences, roughly 59% of them found once; the top ten carry roughly 7%. Input material: blood. The origin of the receptors is a man aged 18 to 29 in good health.

This chain uses TRBV6-6 with TRBJ1-2; no clear D gene. V was shortened by 7 bases and J by 8 bases, with 20 bases between the two germline ends. The germline V gene has CDR1 MNHNY and CDR2 SVGAGI (reference sequence). This CDR3 contains 14 residues. CDR3 region: CASNTMDPEGGYTF. The CDR3 coding sequence is TGTGCCAGCAATACGATGGACCCTGAGGGAGGCTACACCTTC.

This clonotype was detected a few times. The V call is TRBV4-1, the J call TRBJ2-1; D is ambiguous. Trimming took 1 base from V and 0 from J, leaving 10 bases between them. CDR3 length: 16 residues. The germline gives CDR1 MGHRA, CDR2 YSYEKL. The CDR3 DNA reads as TGCGCCAGCAGCCAAGGGGCGGCGGTCTCCTACAATGAGCAGTTCTTC. It codes for CASSQGAAVSYNEQFF.

This clonotype was picked up many times. V gene TRBV20-1 combines with J gene TRBJ2-3; D not certain. Germline CDR1 and CDR2: DFQATT and SNEGSKA (reference sequence). V lost 3 bases and J lost 4, with 17 bases in between. The CDR3 runs to 15 residues. CDR3 region: CSASVDGAFADTQYF. CDR3 DNA: TGCAGTGCTAGCGTCGACGGTGCCTTCGCAGATACGCAGTATTTT.

This chain links TRBV14 with TRBJ2-1, with D unclear. This CDR3 has 14 amino acids. Trimming cost V 4 bases and J 6 bases, with 13 bases left between them. Germline lookup yields CDR1 SGHDN and CDR2 FVKESK. CDR3 sequence (DNA): TGTGCCAGCAGCCGAATGACGGGTATCAATGAGCAGTTCTTC. Residues: CASSRMTGINEQFF.

This clonotype was recorded a few times. This chain joins TRBV29-1 and TRBJ1-2; a weak D match, TRBD1 (5 bases). The germline V gene has CDR1 SQVTM and CDR2 ANQGSEA. With 4 bases removed from V and 9 bases from J, the gap between germline ends came to 15 bases. This CDR3 is built from 12 residues. For the CDR3, the DNA is TGCAGCGTTGTCATAAGCAGGGATAGCTACACCTTC. Protein sequence: CSVVISRDSYTF.

This chain uses TRBV7-2 with TRBJ1-5; D remains unclear. The CDR3 contains 13 residues. Germline V gives CDR1 SGHTA, CDR2 FQGNSA. The V end was cut by 5 bases, the J end by 4 bases, with 9 bases between. In DNA, the CDR3 is TGTGCCAGCAGCCCTCATTGGAATCAGCCCCAGCATTTT. It codes for CASSPHWNQPQHF.

The chain joins TRBV10-2 to TRBJ1-1; weak D call: TRBD1 (5 bases). Trimming removed 7 bases from V and 8 bases from J, with 26 bases in between. Germline CDR1 and CDR2: WSHSY and SAAADI. The CDR3 runs 16 residues. CDR3 nucleotides: TGCGCCAGCACAAGTGTAGGGGCCCGGGGGGACTACGAAGCTTTCTTT. Protein sequence: CASTSVGARGDYEAFF.

This chain joins TRBV7-9 and TRBJ1-4, with a possible D match to TRBD1 (6 bases). Trimming pared 1 base from V and 8 bases from J, leaving 17 bases between. Germline CDR1 SEHNR, CDR2 FQNEAQ (reference sequence). The CDR3 extends over 16 amino acids. Here the CDR3 DNA reads TGTGCCAGCAGCTTAGGGGATTACAGGGTGGGCGAAAAACTGTTTTTT. The encoded protein is CASSLGDYRVGEKLFF.

The chain has TRBV29-1 and TRBJ2-6; D remains ambiguous. The CDR3 consists of 14 residues. Germline lookup yields CDR1 SQVTM and CDR2 ANQGSEA. The ends were cut back, 4 bases at V and 0 bases at J, with 7 bases in the middle. DNA of the CDR3: TGCAGCGTTGGGGCTAACTCTGGGGCCAACGTCCTGACTTTC. This encodes CSVGANSGANVLTF.